This section outlines one TCR beta chain sequence together with its context. This record belongs to a study of T cell changes during pregnancy in multiple sclerosis. Generated by immunoSEQ multiplex PCR, the TCRdb table keeps only in-frame clones and is missing some. The sample lists approximately 44,000 clones, 85% to 95% occurring once. The CDR3 runs to 14 residues. Germline CDR1 is MNHEY and CDR2 is SMNVEV (reference sequence). With 3 bases removed from V and 5 bases from J, the gap between germline ends came to 13 bases. The V and J genes are TRBV27 and TRBJ1-2; D perhaps matches TRBD1 (6 bases). The TCR was taken from a female donor with multiple sclerosis, enrolled in a pregnancy study. Material: CD8+ T cells from peripheral blood mononuclear cells, obtained in the third trimester of pregnancy. This CDR3 reads CASSLAGGLYGYTF. The CDR3 nucleotides are TGTGCCAGCAGTTTGGCGGGGGGCCTATATGGCTACACCTTC.